The 26 T cell receptor beta chains below were found in one sample sequenced in a study of shared clonotypes between healthy human individuals. Sequenced by immunoSEQ multiplex PCR; TCRdb stores in-frame clones only, minus some. The sample has roughly 500,000 clones; 75% to 85% are singletons. Material: PBMCs. The receptors were sampled from a woman in her 40s in good health. Some clones in this sample may be carry-over from other donors' samples.

V is TRBV6-1 and J is TRBJ1-5; D not certain. The CDR3 has 14 amino acids. The V end was cut by 5 bases, the J end by 4 bases, with 12 bases between. Germline CDR1 reads MNHNS; CDR2 reads SASEGT. The CDR3 loop reads CASSINPQNQPQHF. The DNA of the CDR3 is TGTGCCAGCAGTATTAACCCTCAAAATCAGCCCCAGCATTTT.

J is TRBJ1-2 and V is TRBV28; 9 bases line up with TRBD1. The CDR3 is made up of 14 amino acids. V shed 6 bases and J 3 bases; nucleotides not matched to a gene: 5. Germline loops: CDR1 MDHEN, CDR2 SYDVKM. DNA of the CDR3: TGTGCCAGCAGAGAGACAGGGGGTTACTATGGCTACACCTTC. Protein: CASRETGGYYGYTF.

The genes are TRBV5-6 and TRBJ2-1; 14 positions agree with TRBD2. Losses at the gene ends were 6 bases for V and 8 bases for J; bases not matched to a gene: 16. In germline, CDR1 is SGHDT, CDR2 YYEEEE. The CDR3 has 18 residues. CDR3 in amino acids: CASTPTLQGLAGEHEQFF. In nucleotides, the CDR3 is TGTGCCAGCACCCCAACCCTTCAGGGACTAGCGGGAGAACATGAGCAGTTCTTC.

The chain carries TRBV9 and TRBJ1-2; D not resolved. The CDR3 runs to 13 residues. Per the germline V gene, CDR1 is SGDLS and CDR2 is YYNGEE. V lost 3 bases, J lost 4 bases, and 10 bases lay in between. This CDR3 is CASSDVGLYGYTF. In nucleotides, the CDR3 is TGTGCCAGCAGCGATGTAGGCCTCTATGGCTACACCTTC. The entire variable domain, with the rest obtained from reference TRBV9 and TRBJ1-2, is as follows: DSGVTQTPKHLITATGQRVTLRCSPRSGDLSVYWYQQSLDQGLQFLIQYYNGEERAKGNILERFSAQQFPDLHSELNLSSLELGDSALYFCASSDVGLYGYTFGSGTRLTVV.

This chain's CDR3 is CASSLVLETQYF. The DNA for the CDR3 is TGTGCCAGCAGTTTGGTGTTAGAGACCCAGTACTTC. The chain recombines TRBV6-1 with TRBJ2-5; no definite D call. V was clipped by 5 bases and J by 4 bases, with 8 bases between them. CDR1 is MNHNS and CDR2 is SASEGT in the germline V gene. There are 12 residues in the CDR3.

The rearrangement joins TRBV19 to TRBJ2-1, with a possible D match to TRBD2 (5 bases). Trimming took 4 bases from V and 4 from J, leaving 11 bases between them. Germline V gives CDR1 LNHDA, CDR2 SQIVND (reference sequence). The CDR3 is 14 amino acids. CDR3 bases: TGTGCCAGTAGTAGCGGGTTCTTTTACAATGAGCAGTTCTTC. This translates into CASSSGFFYNEQFF. Drawing the rest from reference TRBV19 and TRBJ2-1, the complete variable domain is DGGITQSPKYLFRKEGQNVTLSCEQNLNHDAMYWYRQDPGQGLRLIYYSQIVNDFQKGDIAEGYSVSREKKESFPLTVTSAQKNPTAFYLCASSSGFFYNEQFFGPGTRLTVL.

The chain links TRBV7-9 to TRBJ2-3, with 11 positions matching TRBD1. CDR3 size: 16 residues. From germline, CDR1 is SEHNR and CDR2 FQNEAQ (reference sequence). The V segment lost 4 bases and the J segment 4 bases; nucleotides outside the gene matches: 7. CDR3 amino acids: CASSSTGTGGSDTQYF. CDR3 nucleotides: TGTGCCAGCAGCTCAACCGGGACAGGGGGTTCAGATACGCAGTATTTT.

The rearrangement uses TRBV4-3 and TRBJ2-7; 7 nucleotides align to TRBD2. The germline V gene encodes CDR1 LGHNA and CDR2 YSLEER. The CDR3 spans 14 residues. J lost 7 bases, V lost 4 bases, and 10 bases had no gene match. CDR3 nucleotide sequence: TGCGCCAGCAGCCCTAGGGAGGGTACAGGAGAGCAGTACTTC. Its translation: CASSPREGTGEQYF.

The CDR3 DNA reads as TGTGCCATCACCCCAGCGGGAGGGCCGCGGGAGCAGTACTTC. Translating it yields CAITPAGGPREQYF. The V and J genes are TRBV10-3 and TRBJ2-7, with 10 bases fitting TRBD2. Per the germline V gene, CDR1 is ENHRY and CDR2 is SYGVKD. The CDR3 runs 14 residues. V gave up 7 bases and J gave up 7 bases; unmatched junction bases: 10.

This chain joins TRBV6-1 and TRBJ1-5; D perhaps matches TRBD1 (5 bases). CDR3 length equals 16 residues. Trimming removed 1 base at V and 2 bases at J, with 12 bases between. Germline V gene sequence: CDR1 MNHNS, CDR2 SASEGT. CDR3 DNA: TGTGCCAGCAGTGAAGGCTGGGGGGATGGCAATCAGCCCCAGCATTTT. Translation: CASSEGWGDGNQPQHF.

This clone was observed a few times. V gene TRBV28 combines with J gene TRBJ1-1; tentative D call: TRBD1 (6 bases). CDR3 size: 16 residues. Trimming removed 5 bases from V and 3 bases from J, with 19 bases in between. CDR1 and CDR2 (germline): MDHEN, SYDVKM. CDR3 DNA sequence: TGTGCCAGCAGTCCAAGGGGCAGGGGTGGGGACACTGAAGCTTTCTTT. Its protein is CASSPRGRGGDTEAFF.

J is TRBJ1-5 and V is TRBV27; D is ambiguous. The CDR3 sequence is 18 residues long. V was trimmed by 2 bases and J by 2 bases, leaving 19 bases between them. Germline assignment: CDR1 MNHEY and CDR2 SMNVEV (reference sequence). The CDR3 loop reads CASSLKAAGQGGNQPQHF. CDR3 coding DNA: TGTGCCAGCAGTTTAAAGGCGGCAGGTCAAGGAGGCAATCAGCCCCAGCATTTT.

This clone was seen at least ten times. The sample contains more than one DNA sequence encoding this CDR3. The genes are TRBV6-4 and TRBJ2-5; 11 positions agree with TRBD2. The CDR3 is 15 residues long. CDR1 and CDR2 (germline): MRHNA, SNTAGT. Losses at the gene ends were 6 bases for V and 0 bases for J; bases not matched to a gene: 3. The CDR3 protein is CASSLLAGDQETQYF. The CDR3 bases are TGTGCCAGCAGCCTACTAGCGGGAGACCAAGAGACCCAGTACTTC.

This clone has more than one count but fewer than ten. V is TRBV19 and J is TRBJ2-4, with 7 bases lining up with TRBD1. Per the germline V gene, CDR1 is LNHDA and CDR2 is SQIVND (reference sequence). Germline trimming cut 4 bases from V and 1 base from J; bases unmatched to any gene: 16. The CDR3 covers 19 residues. In nucleotides, the CDR3 is TGTGCCAGTAGTAAGCCGGAGCTACAGGGGATGAAGGCCAAAAACATTCAGTACTTC. Its protein product is CASSKPELQGMKAKNIQYF.

The chain employs TRBV10-1 and TRBJ2-7, with 9 bases lining up with TRBD2. From germline, CDR1 is WNHNN and CDR2 SYGVQD (reference sequence). This CDR3 region has 16 residues. The junction had 12 bases not matched to a gene; V was cut back by 3 bases and J by 6 bases. The CDR3 sequence: CASSEIRGSGRREQYF. In DNA form, the CDR3 reads TGCGCCAGCAGTGAAATCCGGGGTAGCGGGAGACGCGAGCAGTACTTC.

This chain uses TRBV2 with TRBJ2-3, with 9 bases fitting TRBD1. CDR3 length equals 14 residues. J was trimmed by 5 bases and V by 6 bases; bases with no gene match: 6. Germline V gene data show CDR1 as SNHLY and CDR2 as FYNNEI. The CDR3 sequence: CASRADRGRDTQYF. CDR3 in DNA: TGTGCCAGCAGGGCGGACAGGGGAAGAGATACGCAGTATTTT.

The CDR3 loop is CASSLGLGSATYEQYF. The DNA for the CDR3 is TGCGCCAGCAGCTTGGGGCTGGGTAGCGCTACCTACGAGCAGTACTTC. V usage is TRBV5-1 and J usage is TRBJ2-7; possible D gene TRBD2, 5 bases. Trimming cost V 0 bases and J 2 bases, with 15 bases left between them. Germline CDR1 and CDR2: SGHRS and YFSETQ. The CDR3 length is 16 residues.

The chain uses TRBV18 and TRBJ2-3; maybe TRBD2 (6 bases). This CDR3 is built from 14 residues. Germline CDR1 is KGHSH and CDR2 is LQKENI. Between the trimmed V and J ends, which lost 6 bases and 1 base, there was a span of 11 bases. This chain's CDR3 is CASSRGGGTDTQYF. Here the CDR3 DNA reads TGTGCCAGCTCCCGGGGCGGGGGCACAGATACGCAGTATTTT. Together with reference TRBV18 and TRBJ2-3, the CDR3 gives the full variable domain: NAGVMQNPRHLVRRRGQEARLRCSPMKGHSHVYWYRQLPEEGLKFMVYLQKENIIDESGMPKERFSAEFPKEGPSILRIQQVVRGDSAAYFCASSRGGGTDTQYFGPGTRLTVL.

This rearrangement joins TRBV7-9 to TRBJ1-5, with 7 positions matching TRBD1. The germline V gene has CDR1 SEHNR and CDR2 FQNEAQ (reference sequence). V was pared by 6 bases and J by 6 bases, with 8 bases of the junction left unmatched. The CDR3 is 14 amino acids. The CDR3 sequence is CASSHTGVGQPQHF. The CDR3 DNA reads as TGTGCCAGCAGTCACACAGGGGTGGGTCAGCCCCAGCATTTT.

This clone showed up just once. The chain joins TRBV19 to TRBJ1-1, with D perhaps matching TRBD1 (5 bases). The CDR3 spans 17 residues. The germline V and J ends were trimmed by 5 bases and 3 bases, with 22 bases remaining between them. CDR1 LNHDA and CDR2 SQIVND come from the germline V gene (reference sequence). The DNA of the CDR3 is TGTGCCAGTAGTCCGCGGATGGGGTACAAAGGGGACACTGAAGCTTTCTTT. Translated: CASSPRMGYKGDTEAFF.

CDR3 DNA: TGTGCCAGCAGCCTCGGGTCCCTCTACGAGCAGTACTTC. Translating it yields CASSLGSLYEQYF. The rearrangement joins TRBV7-2 to TRBJ2-7, with D unclear. Trimming took off 5 bases at V and 3 bases at J, with 11 bases between the two ends. The V gene's germline CDR1 is SGHTA and CDR2 FQGNSA. The CDR3 sequence is 13 residues long.

The chain joins TRBV11-2 to TRBJ2-5, with D maybe TRBD2 (5 bases). Between the trimmed V and J ends, which lost 5 bases and 7 bases, there was a span of 14 bases. The CDR3 runs 13 residues. The germline V gene encodes CDR1 SGHAT and CDR2 FQNNGV. The CDR3 region has the DNA TGTGCCAGCAGCCGCGGATCGGCGGGGACCCAGTACTTC. As protein: CASSRGSAGTQYF. Filled out from reference TRBV11-2 and TRBJ2-5, the complete variable domain reads EAGVAQSPRYKIIEKRQSVAFWCNPISGHATLYWYQQILGQGPKLLIQFQNNGVVDDSQLPKDRFSAERLKGVDSTLKIQPAKLEDSAVYLCASSRGSAGTQYFGPGTRLLVL.

V gene TRBV29-1 combines with J gene TRBJ2-1; D assignment may be TRBD1 or TRBD2 (5 bases each). CDR3 length: 13 residues. V lost 5 bases and J lost 7, with 15 bases in between. Per germline, CDR1 SQVTM and CDR2 ANQGSEA. This chain's CDR3 is CSVSQGPGNEQFF. Written as DNA, the CDR3 is TGCAGCGTTTCCCAGGGACCTGGGAATGAGCAGTTCTTC.

The rearrangement links TRBV11-2 to TRBJ2-1; 12 bases fit TRBD2. The CDR3 runs to 14 residues. V gave up 5 bases and J gave up 7 bases; unmatched junction bases: 3. Germline CDR1 reads SGHAT; CDR2 reads FQNNGV. The CDR3 region has the DNA TGTGCCAGCAGCCCTAGCGGGAGGGTGAATGAGCAGTTCTTC. This encodes CASSPSGRVNEQFF.

The J gene is TRBJ1-2, the V gene TRBV4-2, with D possibly matching TRBD1 (5 bases). The V end lost 2 bases, the J end lost 2 bases, and 9 bases lay between the germline ends. The CDR3 extends over 14 amino acids. Germline CDR1 reads LGHNA; CDR2 reads YNFKEQ. This CDR3 reads CASSQWDGNYGYTF. DNA for the CDR3: TGTGCCAGCAGCCAATGGGACGGGAACTATGGCTACACCTTC.

The J gene is TRBJ2-5, the V gene TRBV5-6, with 12 bases that match TRBD2. Near its end, the DNA agrees better with TRBJ2-7, so the J call may be wrong. CDR3 length: 16 amino acids. Germline loops: CDR1 SGHDT, CDR2 YYEEEE. CDR3 residues: CASSLRLAGEGDEQYF. The CDR3 region has the DNA TGTGCCAGCAGCTTAAGACTAGCGGGAGAGGGAGACGAGCAGTACTTC.